In this sample, the clone carrying this TCR beta chain turned up a few times. This sample was taken from a study of T-cell reconstitution after alpha-beta-depleted transplantation in children. Using unique molecular identifiers, the investigators prepared the TCRbeta library. TCRdb fed the PCR reads into MiXCR, producing one record per CDR3 protein. The profile covers around 400,000 distinct CDR3 sequences, with roughly 22% appearing a single time and 3.8% taken by the ten largest. Losses at the gene ends were 3 bases for V and 2 bases for J; bases not matched to a gene: 7. The CDR3 totals 16 residues.

Sequencing was performed on PBMCs from the stem cell graft donor, taken from the stem cell graft. The sequence was obtained from a human donor who donated a stem cell graft to a child with acute myeloid leukemia. The chain recombines TRBV12-3 or TRBV12-4 with TRBJ2-1, with TRBD1 identical over 7 bases. CDR3 nucleotide sequence: TGTGCCAGCAGTTTTAGATTGGGACAGCCCTACAATGAGCAGTTCTTC. It translates to CASSFRLGQPYNEQFF.